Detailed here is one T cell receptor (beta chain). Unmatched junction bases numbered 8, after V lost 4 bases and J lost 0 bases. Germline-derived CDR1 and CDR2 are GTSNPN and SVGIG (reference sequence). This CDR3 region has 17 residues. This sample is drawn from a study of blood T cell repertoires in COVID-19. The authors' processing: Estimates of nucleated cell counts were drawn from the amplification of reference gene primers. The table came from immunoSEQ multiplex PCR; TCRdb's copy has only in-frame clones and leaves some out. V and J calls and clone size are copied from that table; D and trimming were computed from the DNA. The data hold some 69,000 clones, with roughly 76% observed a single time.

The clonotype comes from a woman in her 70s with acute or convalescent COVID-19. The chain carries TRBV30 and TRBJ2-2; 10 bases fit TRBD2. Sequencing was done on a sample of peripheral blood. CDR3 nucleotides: TGTGCCTGGAAACCAGCGGGAGGGTTCGCGAACACCGGGGAGCTGTTTTTT. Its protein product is CAWKPAGGFANTGELFF.